The rows below give T cell receptor beta chains drawn from one sample of a study of T cells in Graves' hyperthyroidism and ophthalmopathy. TCRdb analysed the multiplex PCR reads with MiXCR anew, one entry per CDR3 protein. The table has 600,000 to 650,000 distinct CDR3 sequences, less than 25% seen once. Sequenced material: blood. Receptors originate from a young man with Graves' ophthalmopathy. Both conserved end residues are part of each CDR3. Each record gives: J gene, CDR3 length, clone size, V gene, D gene, CDR3 DNA, CDR3 protein. A D gene is named only where the DNA matches it firmly. Size is omitted from some rows. Given values are once, few, many or a class for expanded clones.

>TRBJ2-1|14|few|TRBV2|TRBD1
TGTGCCAGTGGCCGGGACAGGGGTTACAATGAGCAGTTCTTC
CASGRDRGYNEQFF
>TRBJ2-1|17|-|TRBV4-2|TRBD2
TGTGCCAGCAGCCAAGATCGGACTAGGATATTTTACAATGAGCAGTTCTTC
CASSQDRTRIFYNEQFF
>TRBJ1-4|14|few|TRBV29-1|TRBD1
TGCAGCGCCCTTCTTACGGACAGGCCATGGCAACTGTTTTTT
CSALLTDRPWQLFF
>TRBJ1-1|16|-|TRBV27|-
TGTGCCAGCAGTTTAAGCTCGCAGGGGCAGAGCACTGAAGCTTTCTTT
CASSLSSQGQSTEAFF
>TRBJ2-7|14|few|TRBV20-1|TRBD2
TGCAGTGCAACCACTAGCGGGAGGATACACGAGCAGTACTTC
CSATTSGRIHEQYF
>TRBJ1-1|14|many|TRBV7-2|-
TGTGCCAGCAGCTTAGAGTCAGGCTACACTGAAGCTTTCTTT
CASSLESGYTEAFF
>TRBJ2-5|15|-|TRBV12-3/TRBV12-4|TRBD2
TGTGCCAGCTCCCGCCTCAGGGAGGGGTGTGAGACCCAGTACTTC
CASSRLREGCETQYF
>TRBJ1-5|13|-|TRBV27|-
TGTGCCAGCGGGGGGGGGCTTAAACAGCCCCAGCATTTT
CASGGGLKQPQHF
>TRBJ2-7|15|many|TRBV14|-
TGTGCCAGCAGCCAAGCTGGGGGGACCTACTACGAGCAGTACTTC
CASSQAGGTYYEQYF
>TRBJ1-5|14|many|TRBV2|-
TGTGCCAGCAGTGGAGGGGCTGGAAATCAGCCCCAGCATTTT
CASSGGAGNQPQHF
>TRBJ2-5|13|-|TRBV27|-
TGTGCCAGCCTTTTGGTTCATCGAGAGACCCAGTACTTC
CASLLVHRETQYF
>TRBJ1-6|17|-|TRBV6-1|-
TGTGCCAGCAGTGACAGACAGATTGGCTCCTATAATTCACCCCTCCACTTT
CASSDRQIGSYNSPLHF
>TRBJ1-6|13|many|TRBV3-1|-
TGTGCCAGCAGCCAAGTAGGGAATTCACCCCTCCACTTT
CASSQVGNSPLHF
>TRBJ1-2|14|many|TRBV6-1|-
TGTGCCAGCAGTGAAGCCAGAATCACATATGGCTACACCTTC
CASSEARITYGYTF
>TRBJ2-5|14|-|TRBV12-3/TRBV12-4|-
TGTGCCAGCAGTGAGGGCGGGGTAAAAGAGACCCAGTACTTC
CASSEGGVKETQYF
>TRBJ2-2|17|few|TRBV5-1|TRBD2
TGCGCCAGCAGCTGGAACCCGACTAGCGGGAATACCGGGGAGCTGTTTTTT
CASSWNPTSGNTGELFF
>TRBJ2-2|13|few|TRBV28|-
TGTGCCAGCAGTTTACCCGGAGGCGGGGAGCTGTTTTTT
CASSLPGGGELFF
>TRBJ2-7|19|-|TRBV7-2|TRBD2
TGTGCCAGCAGCTTATCGGAGACTAGCGGGTATGTGCCGGGGGACGAGCAGTACTTC
CASSLSETSGYVPGDEQYF
>TRBJ2-1|15|many|TRBV11-2|TRBD2
TGTGCCAGCAGCTTAATTAGCGGGACCTACAATGAGCAGTTCTTC
CASSLISGTYNEQFF
>TRBJ2-5|15|once|TRBV7-9|-
TGTGCCAGCAACTTAGGTGGTTCTCTACAAGAGACCCAGTACTTC
CASNLGGSLQETQYF
>TRBJ1-5|14|many|TRBV6-1|-
TGTGCCAGCAGTTCCCAGATGGGGCAGGGGCCCCAGCATTTT
CASSSQMGQGPQHF
>TRBJ2-7|16|-|TRBV4-2|TRBD2
TGTGCCAGCAGCCAGGACTCAAGCGGGACCCCCTACGAGCAGTACTTC
CASSQDSSGTPYEQYF
>TRBJ1-1|14|few|TRBV18|-
TGTGCCAGCTCACCACGGACACTGGGAACTGAAGCTTTCTTT
CASSPRTLGTEAFF
>TRBJ1-5|15|-|TRBV28|-
TGTGCCAGCAGTTTAGGCGGGAAACGCAATCAGCCCCAGCATTTT
CASSLGGKRNQPQHF